The entry that follows covers one T cell receptor (beta chain) sequence. Its antigen is not identified. This specimen comes from a study of long-term antiretroviral therapy in people with HIV. Study details: Collection of the earliest samples took place about a decade ahead of the 2015 immediate-ART recommendation. Study-level results: From about 2003 to 2017, blood was obtained, possibly while participants received older ART regimens. Whichever time point was examined, clones expanded before ART dominated the repertoire.

Every specimen held between roughly 0.85-11 million cryopreserved PBMC. These were thawed and washed before DNA extraction. The CDR3 sequence is 14 residues long. Between the trimmed V and J ends, which lost 2 bases and 5 bases, there was a span of 10 bases. Looked up from germline, CDR1 is SEHNR and CDR2 is FQNEAQ (reference sequence). Researchers ran immunoSEQ v3.0 at survey level. TCRdb's table, derived via immunoSEQ multiplex PCR, lists solely in-frame clones and lacks some. The sample consists of approximately 6,400 clones, around four fifths of them appearing once. This chain joins TRBV7-9 and TRBJ1-5; no clear D gene. The receptor was derived from a man aged 35-49 years with HIV. The specimen was unsorted PBMCs, collected 0.5 years before starting antiretroviral therapy. CDR3 DNA: TGTGCCAGCAGCTTAATCCTGGGTCATCAGCCCCAGCATTTT. Translating it yields CASSLILGHQPQHF.